Listed below are T cell receptor beta chains from one sample, sequenced in a study of metastatic and nonmetastatic thyroid tumors. TCRdb re-analyzed the PCR reads through MiXCR. The sample has over 15,000 clones, 10% to 15% seen once. Source material: blood. These receptors were collected from a female donor with papillary thyroid cancer or a benign thyroid nodule (not recorded which). Some clones in this sample may be carry-over from other donors' samples. CDR3s include the opening cysteine and the closing phenylalanine or tryptophan. The order of the fields is CDR3 length, J gene, V gene, CDR3 protein.

>13|TRBJ1-2|TRBV6-1
CASRPGTGNGYTF
>17|TRBJ1-6|TRBV20-1
CSARDRWQGQGESPLHF
>15|TRBJ2-1|TRBV7-6
CASSADLTGYNEQFF
>13|TRBJ1-1|TRBV7-9
CASRLEGNTEAFF
>13|TRBJ1-3|TRBV27
CASSGTGGNTIYF
>12|TRBJ1-1|TRBV28
CAGQTGNTEAFF
>12|TRBJ2-1|TRBV6-5
CASSYGVGEQFF
>15|TRBJ2-4|TRBV6-1
CAIMGGVAIQNIQYF
>15|TRBJ2-7|TRBV19
CASSIAPGLAVEQYF
>15|TRBJ1-1|TRBV25-1
CASSESVIGSTEAFF
>18|TRBJ2-1|TRBV5-2
CATDSGLVAHSSYNEQFF
>15|TRBJ2-3|TRBV9
CASSDPEGAADTQYF
>16|TRBJ2-7|TRBV28
CASSIVVGGPLFRQYF
>14|TRBJ2-3|TRBV18
CASSLDGGADTQYF
>13|TRBJ2-5|TRBV18
CTSSPQVVETQYF
>15|TRBJ1-1|TRBV5-1
CASSPRTGSYTEAFF
>12|TRBJ2-5|TRBV24-1
CATSENRETQYF
>13|TRBJ2-5|TRBV5-5
CASSFSVQDTQYF
>13|TRBJ1-4|TRBV6-1
CASSEAENEKLFF
>14|TRBJ2-1|TRBV11-2
CASSSIQGYNEQFF
>13|TRBJ2-7|TRBV14
CASSHRAPYEQYF
>16|TRBJ1-1|TRBV19
CASSTPLLPADTEAFF
>12|TRBJ2-5|TRBV6-2/TRBV6-3
CASSPVEETQYF
>17|TRBJ1-2|TRBV11-2
CASSPGDAGPGDYGYTF
>13|TRBJ2-7|TRBV9
CASSVGWGREQYF
>13|TRBJ2-5|TRBV5-1
CASSLAQGETQYF
>13|TRBJ2-3|TRBV20-1
CSASGLAGVTQYF
>15|TRBJ2-3|TRBV5-4
CASSLRQGVTDTQYF
>13|TRBJ2-1|TRBV12-3/TRBV12-4
CASSLGLNNEQFF
>16|TRBJ1-4|TRBV5-1
CASTGEKAMINEKLFF
>14|TRBJ2-7|TRBV5-1
CASSTGRGVYEQYF
>14|TRBJ2-1|TRBV30
CAWSRGFSYNEQFF
>15|TRBJ2-5|TRBV6-5
CASSYGAGKGETQYF
>15|TRBJ2-2|TRBV27
CASSSTGVAVGELFF